The T cell receptor (beta chain) under discussion was sequenced for a study of Graves' ophthalmopathy and Graves' hyperthyroidism. RNA served as the template for amplifying TCR beta CDR3 regions. Investigators did first-round RT-PCR with HTBI primers, then second-round multiplex PCR. Via MiXCR, TCRdb re-called the multiplex PCR reads, giving one row per CDR3 protein. In the table there are more than 1,000,000 distinct CDR3 sequences, 35% to 45% of which are singletons. Comment on this clonotype: In this CDR3 the conserved last residue, phenylalanine or tryptophan, is missing, so a read error is likely. The DNA is omitted, as the CDR3 cannot be located on it reliably, and the CDR3 follows TCRdb's listing.

The clonotype was recovered from an adult man with Graves' hyperthyroidism. The sequencing sample was made of peripheral blood or thyroid tissue (not recorded which).

The CDR3 spells CSVAGGAATNY. This chain joins TRBV29-1 and TRBJ1-4. Germline CDR1 reads SQVTM; CDR2 reads ANQGSEA. The CDR3 sequence runs 11 residues, both termini included.